The 29 T cell receptor beta chains below all came from one sample that was sequenced in a study of graft-versus-host responses after intestinal transplantation. Sequenced by immunoSEQ multiplex PCR; TCRdb stores in-frame clones only, minus some. The table includes tens of thousands of clones, around nine tenths detected once. These receptors have no identified antigens. The sequencing here drew on unstimulated CD8+ T cells sorted from spleen or lymph node cells, taken before intestinal transplant. The origin of the receptors is a human donor who received an intestinal transplant.

The chain links TRBV2 to TRBJ2-1; perhaps TRBD2 as D (6 bases). With 6 bases removed from V and 6 bases from J, the gap between germline ends came to 18 bases. The CDR3 consists of 15 residues. Germline loops: CDR1 SNHLY, CDR2 FYNNEI. Here the CDR3 DNA reads TGTGCCAGCAGAGGCACTAGCCCCCTTTTCAATGAGCAGTTCTTC. This translates into CASRGTSPLFNEQFF.

The chain has TRBV27 and TRBJ2-7; a weak D match, TRBD2 (6 bases). This CDR3 comprises 13 residues. Germline CDR1 and CDR2: MNHEY and SMNVEV (reference sequence). The V gene lost 3 bases and the J gene lost 3 bases, with 9 bases spanning the gap. The CDR3 protein is CASSLEGGYEQYF. Written as DNA, the CDR3 is TGTGCCAGCAGTTTGGAGGGAGGCTACGAGCAGTACTTC.

The sample holds one count of this clone. The chain uses TRBV9 and TRBJ2-7, with 9 bases identical to TRBD1. V shed 3 bases, J shed 5 bases, and the junction held 9 bases outside the gene matches. Germline values: CDR1 SGDLS, CDR2 YYNGEE. The CDR3 is 15 residues long. CDR3 sequence (DNA): TGTGCCAGCAGCGACCGGGACAGGGTTTTGGACGAGCAGTACTTC. It translates to CASSDRDRVLDEQYF.

This clone appeared once. The rearrangement links TRBV7-3 to TRBJ2-3, with D possibly TRBD2 on 6 matching bases. Germline CDR1 is SGHTA and CDR2 is FQGTGA. V gave up 0 bases and J gave up 6 bases, with 16 bases separating them. There are 16 residues in the CDR3. As DNA, the CDR3 is TGTGCCAGCAGCTTAACGGGTGGGAGCGCGGGGGATACGCAGTATTTT. Translation gives CASSLTGGSAGDTQYF. The variable domain in full, with the rest retrieved from reference TRBV7-3 and TRBJ2-3, is GAGVSQTPSNKVTEKGKYVELRCDPISGHTALYWYRQSLGQGPEFLIYFQGTGAADDSGLPNDRFFAVRPEGSVSTLKIQRTERGDSAVYLCASSLTGGSAGDTQYFGPGTRLTVL.

This clone was detected once. V and J are TRBV27 and TRBJ2-7; TRBD2 might be the D (6 bases). Germline CDR1 MNHEY, CDR2 SMNVEV (reference sequence). The CDR3 extends over 13 amino acids. V lost 11 bases, J lost 4 bases, and 18 bases lay in between. The CDR3 DNA reads TGTGCCGTACGAGAGTCCGGGACTTACGAGCAGTACTTC. Its translation is CAVRESGTYEQYF.

The chain is built from TRBV6-5 and TRBJ2-5, with D uncertain. Germline CDR1 MNHEY, CDR2 SVGAGI. Trimming pared 6 bases from V and 3 bases from J, leaving 14 bases between. The CDR3 length is 14 residues. DNA for the CDR3: TGTGCCAGCAGACAACCTTACCCCGAAGAGACCCAGTACTTC. Amino acids: CASRQPYPEETQYF.

In this sample, this clone turned up a few times. The chain has TRBV4-3 and TRBJ2-7, with no clear D. The germline V gene encodes CDR1 LGHNA and CDR2 YSLEER. The CDR3 covers 14 residues. V gave up 2 bases and J gave up 0 bases, with 8 bases separating them. CDR3 residues: CASSQYYLSYEQYF. CDR3 coding DNA: TGCGCCAGCAGCCAATACTATCTCTCCTACGAGCAGTACTTC.

The chain recombines TRBV6-5 with TRBJ1-2; D ambiguous. This CDR3 has 15 residues. Germline V gene data show CDR1 as MNHEY and CDR2 as SVGAGI. V was clipped by 2 bases and J by 6 bases, with 16 bases between them. CDR3 DNA sequence: TGTGCCAGCAGTTACGGAACGGGAATGGGAAATGGCTACACCTTC. Its translation is CASSYGTGMGNGYTF.

The gene calls are TRBV6-5 and TRBJ1-2; D gene ambiguous. Germline values: CDR1 MNHEY, CDR2 SVGAGI. Trimming removed 4 bases at V and 4 bases at J, with 10 bases between. This CDR3 has 13 residues. The CDR3 is CASSSTGFYGYTF. CDR3 nucleotides: TGTGCCAGCAGTTCGACCGGGTTCTATGGCTACACCTTC.

The chain couples TRBV13 to TRBJ2-3; TRBD1 matches at 7 bases. Germline assignment: CDR1 PRHDT and CDR2 FYEKMQ (reference sequence). Germline trimming cut 4 bases from V and 1 base from J; bases unmatched to any gene: 5. The CDR3 spans 15 residues. CDR3 coding DNA: TGTGCCAGCAGCTCCCCTGGACAGGGCACAGATACGCAGTATTTT. Residues: CASSSPGQGTDTQYF.

V is TRBV5-6 and J is TRBJ1-1; D is ambiguous. The CDR3 extends over 13 amino acids. Deletions cut 0 bases from V and 1 base from J, with 4 bases between. Germline-derived CDR1 and CDR2 are SGHDT and YYEEEE. The CDR3 loop is CASSLAENTEAFF. DNA of the CDR3: TGTGCCAGCAGCTTGGCAGAGAACACTGAAGCTTTCTTT. Together with reference TRBV5-6 and TRBJ1-1, the CDR3 gives the full variable domain: DAGVTQSPTHLIKTRGQQVTLRCSPKSGHDTVSWYQQALGQGPQFIFQYYEEEERQRGNFPDRFSGHQFPNYSSELNVNALLLGDSALYLCASSLAENTEAFFGQGTRLTVV.

The chain carries TRBV4-3 and TRBJ1-2; 7 bases match TRBD1. The CDR3 runs 14 residues. Germline values: CDR1 LGHNA, CDR2 YSLEER. V was pared by 2 bases and J by 4 bases, with 4 bases of the junction left unmatched. The CDR3 nucleotides read TGCGCCAGCAGCCAATTAGGGGGCCGCTATGGCTACACCTTC. Translation: CASSQLGGRYGYTF.

The V and J genes are TRBV4-1 and TRBJ2-3, with 7 bases fitting TRBD2. Germline CDR1 and CDR2: MGHRA and YSYEKL. This CDR3 is 20 amino acids long. Trimming took 4 bases from V and 0 from J; bases not matched to a gene: 19. The DNA of the CDR3 is TGCGCCAGCAGCCCACGACCGTACATTGTCCTAGCGGCGAGCACAGATACGCAGTATTTT. Encoded protein: CASSPRPYIVLAASTDTQYF.

CDR3 residues: CASSQDSAPGWEQYF. CDR3 DNA: TGCGCCAGCAGCCAAGATTCCGCCCCAGGGTGGGAGCAGTACTTC. The chain has TRBV4-3 and TRBJ2-7, with D tentatively TRBD1 (5 bases). The CDR3 consists of 15 residues. Germline loops: CDR1 LGHNA, CDR2 YSLEER. V shed 0 bases and J shed 7 bases, with 16 bases lying between them.

This chain connects TRBV19 to TRBJ2-7; no clear D. V was cut by 1 base and J by 6 bases, with 10 bases left in between. The CDR3 is made up of 13 amino acids. Germline CDR1 reads LNHDA; CDR2 reads SQIVND (reference sequence). The CDR3 nucleotides are TGTGCCAGTAGTATAGGCAGGATGAGCGAGCAGTACTTC. Residues: CASSIGRMSEQYF.

This rearrangement joins TRBV13 to TRBJ1-1; TRBD1 might be the D (6 bases). CDR1 is PRHDT and CDR2 is FYEKMQ in the germline V gene (reference sequence). This CDR3 has 14 residues. Trimming shortened V by 5 bases and J by 1 base, and 11 bases separated the two germline ends. DNA of the CDR3: TGTGCCAGCAGCCTCCCGGACAGGAACACTGAAGCTTTCTTT. It encodes CASSLPDRNTEAFF.

This chain uses TRBV6-5 with TRBJ2-3; 8 nucleotides line up with TRBD2. Germline V gene lookup returns CDR1 MNHEY and CDR2 SVGAGI. CDR3 length: 13 residues. V lost 0 bases to trimming and J lost 10 bases; unmatched junction nucleotides: 3. In DNA form, the CDR3 reads TGTGCCAGCAGTTACTCTAGCGGGAAATCGCAGTATTTT. It specifies CASSYSSGKSQYF.

This clone was recorded only once. The rearrangement joins TRBV11-2 to TRBJ2-5; 13 bases fit TRBD2. The germline V gene encodes CDR1 SGHAT and CDR2 FQNNGV. J was trimmed by 1 base and V by 6 bases; bases with no gene match: 5. The CDR3 loop spans 16 amino acids. The CDR3 protein is CASRRTSGGSQETQYF. The CDR3 DNA reads TGTGCCAGCAGGCGGACTAGCGGGGGCTCCCAAGAGACCCAGTACTTC. Full variable domain (rest looked up from reference TRBV11-2 and TRBJ2-5): EAGVAQSPRYKIIEKRQSVAFWCNPISGHATLYWYQQILGQGPKLLIQFQNNGVVDDSQLPKDRFSAERLKGVDSTLKIQPAKLEDSAVYLCASRRTSGGSQETQYFGPGTRLLVL.

This chain links TRBV5-1 with TRBJ2-3; D uncertain. The V and J ends lost 1 base and 4 bases respectively, with 4 bases between them. Per the germline V gene, CDR1 is SGHRS and CDR2 is YFSETQ. The CDR3 length is 12 residues. CDR3: CASSLWPDTQYF. The CDR3 DNA is TGCGCCAGCAGCTTGTGGCCAGATACGCAGTATTTT.

This chain links TRBV7-6 with TRBJ2-3, with TRBD2 identical over 8 bases. The CDR3 spans 16 residues. Trimming cost V 2 bases and J 3 bases; bases outside gene matches: 7. The germline V gene has CDR1 SGHVS and CDR2 FNYEAQ. The CDR3 loop reads CASSLFREGGTDTQYF. CDR3 nucleotide sequence: TGTGCCAGCAGCTTATTTCGGGAGGGCGGGACAGATACGCAGTATTTT.

V is TRBV4-1 and J is TRBJ1-1, with a possible D match to TRBD1 (5 bases). Trimming shortened V by 3 bases and J by 0 bases, and 11 bases separated the two germline ends. Germline V gene sequence: CDR1 MGHRA, CDR2 YSYEKL. The CDR3 covers 15 residues. The CDR3 sequence: CASSQQEGMNTEAFF. CDR3 sequence (DNA): TGCGCCAGCAGCCAGCAGGAGGGGATGAACACTGAAGCTTTCTTT.

The V call is TRBV4-1, the J call TRBJ1-1, with D hard to call. The V gene's germline CDR1 is MGHRA and CDR2 YSYEKL. The CDR3 extends over 15 amino acids. V shed 0 bases and J shed 1 base, with 9 bases lying between them. The CDR3 reads CASSQDARENTEAFF. Here the CDR3 DNA reads TGCGCCAGCAGCCAAGACGCGAGGGAGAACACTGAAGCTTTCTTT.

The genes are TRBV4-1 and TRBJ2-7, with D perhaps TRBD1 (5 bases). The CDR3 runs to 15 residues. V shed 1 base and J shed 3 bases, with 13 bases lying between them. CDR1 and CDR2 from the germline V gene are MGHRA and YSYEKL. DNA of the CDR3: TGCGCCAGCAGCCAAGTGGCAGGGAAAGACTACGAGCAGTACTTC. This encodes CASSQVAGKDYEQYF.

This clone was observed once. The V call is TRBV7-2, the J call TRBJ2-1, with D maybe TRBD1 (6 bases). Trimming stripped 1 base from V and 2 bases from J, with 12 bases between. Germline CDR1 SGHTA, CDR2 FQGNSA. The CDR3 spans 16 residues. Written as DNA, the CDR3 is TGTGCCAGCAGCTTAGTTAGGACAGCCCCCTACAATGAGCAGTTCTTC. Protein: CASSLVRTAPYNEQFF.

V gene TRBV10-3 combines with J gene TRBJ2-7; 9 bases agree with TRBD1. This CDR3 contains 17 residues. The V segment lost 6 bases and the J segment 5 bases; nucleotides outside the gene matches: 17. CDR1 ENHRY and CDR2 SYGVKD come from the germline V gene. The CDR3 nucleotides are TGTGCCATCAGCTATACGATCGGGACAGGGAACCTCGACGAGCAGTACTTC. As protein: CAISYTIGTGNLDEQYF.

This sequence joins TRBV4-3 and TRBJ1-4; D is perhaps TRBD1 (6 bases). V was shortened by 1 base and J by 1 base, with 13 bases between the two germline ends. In germline, CDR1 is LGHNA, CDR2 YSLEER. The CDR3 is 17 amino acids. The CDR3 bases are TGCGCCAGCAGCCAAGGGGTCGAAGGGGGAACTAATGAAAAACTGTTTTTT. The encoded protein is CASSQGVEGGTNEKLFF.

V is TRBV29-1 and J is TRBJ2-7; D may be TRBD1 (5 bases). Per the germline V gene, CDR1 is SQVTM and CDR2 is ANQGSEA. CDR3 length: 13 residues. The V end lost 1 base, the J end lost 3 bases, and 10 bases lay between the germline ends. In nucleotides, the CDR3 is TGCAGCGTTGAAGCAGGGAATGACTACGAGCAGTACTTC. Its translation: CSVEAGNDYEQYF.

The chain couples TRBV16 to TRBJ2-3, with 12 nucleotides matching TRBD2. The J segment lost 2 bases and the V segment lost 2 bases, leaving 8 bases of the junction unmatched. The CDR3 has 18 residues. Germline assignment: CDR1 KGHSY and CDR2 FQNENV. CDR3 sequence reads: CASSQILGLAGFTDTQYF. The DNA of the CDR3 is TGTGCCAGCAGCCAAATATTGGGACTAGCGGGTTTCACAGATACGCAGTATTTT.

The chain links TRBV30 to TRBJ1-5; D gene unclear. The CDR3 is made up of 13 amino acids. Trimming took 5 bases from V and 4 from J, leaving 12 bases between them. CDR1 is GTSNPN and CDR2 is SVGIG in the germline V gene (reference sequence). CDR3: CAWGDGINQPQHF. CDR3 sequence (DNA): TGTGCCTGGGGTGACGGGATAAATCAGCCCCAGCATTTT. The full variable domain, its missing parts supplied by reference TRBV30 and TRBJ1-5, is SQTIHQWPATLVQPVGSPLSLECTVEGTSNPNLYWYRQAAGRGLQLLFYSVGIGQISSEVPQNLSASRPQDRQFILSSKKLLLSDSGFYLCAWGDGINQPQHFGDGTRLSIL.